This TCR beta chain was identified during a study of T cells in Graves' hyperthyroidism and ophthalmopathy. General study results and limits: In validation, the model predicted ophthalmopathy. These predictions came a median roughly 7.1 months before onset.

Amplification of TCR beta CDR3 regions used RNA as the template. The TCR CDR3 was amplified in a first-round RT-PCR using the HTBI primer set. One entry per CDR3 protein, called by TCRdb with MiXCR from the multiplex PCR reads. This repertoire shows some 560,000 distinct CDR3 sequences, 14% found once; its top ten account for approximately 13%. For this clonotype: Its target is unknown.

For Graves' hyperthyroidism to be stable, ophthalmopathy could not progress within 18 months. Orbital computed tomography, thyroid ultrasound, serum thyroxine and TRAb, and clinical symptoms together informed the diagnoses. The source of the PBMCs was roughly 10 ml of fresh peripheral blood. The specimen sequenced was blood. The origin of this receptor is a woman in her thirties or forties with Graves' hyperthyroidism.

DNA of the CDR3: TGTGCCAGCAGCTTTCGGCGGGAGAGTTATACGCAGTATTTT. This translates into CASSFRRESYTQYF. The chain has TRBV7-2 and TRBJ2-3, with 7 bases that match TRBD2. CDR1 and CDR2 from the germline V gene are SGHTA and FQGNSA. Trimming at V came to 3 bases and at J to 7 bases, leaving 7 bases not matched to a gene. The CDR3 contains 14 residues.